The TCR beta chain described here comes from a study of response to subunit inactivated influenza vaccine (dated by TCRdb to the late 2010s). About the study as a whole: Deep quantitative profiling of the T cell receptor repertoire was used in the study to follow responses to a trivalent subunit inactivated influenza vaccine.

As regards this clonotype: Which antigen it targets is not known. Per-nucleotide qualities are absent, and no much larger clonotype sits a single base away.

V sheds 5 bases and J sheds 0 bases, leaving 13 bases between their ends. CDR1 and CDR2 are read off the germline V gene as MNHNS and SASEGT. The CDR3, cysteine through phenylalanine, is 15 amino acids long. CDR3 DNA only is kept here, 45 bases in frame from base 1. The method behind the library was RT-PCR. The reads were generated on an Illumina HiSeq 2500. The public reads were quality trimmed at Q25 with fastp and then assembled into clones with MiXCR by TCRdb, keeping productive beta chains. CDR3 protein duplicates are merged, each entry listing the most common genes and DNA. In all, the sample holds 800,000 or so distinct CDR3 sequences, and 20% to 25% of those were seen once. The ten largest clones represent approximately 10% of the sample. What the work shows at the level of the full study, not this receptor alone: The authors suggested that each seasonal influenza vaccination may recruit only a limited number of new T cells.

The sample consisted of PBMCs from blood, taken 4 to 6 days after vaccination. Rearrangement joined TRBV6-1 to TRBJ1-1; TRBD1 might be the D gene, on 6 matching bases. The receptor was isolated from a man aged 50 to 59 who received an inactivated influenza vaccine. Donor details come from another sample of the same person, matched by shared clones. The CDR3 protein: CASSQHRVLNTEAFF. The nucleotide sequence reads as follows: TGTGCCAGCAGTCAACACAGGGTTTTGAACACTGAAGCTTTCTTT.